Below, 22 T cell receptor beta chains from the same sample are listed, as sequenced in a study of T cell repertoires in aging, cancer and after chemotherapy. Rearranged V-D-J TRB sequences were amplified with a mixed TRB-A/B primer pool. MiXCR, applied by TCRdb to the multiplex PCR reads, yields one record per CDR3 protein. There are about 5,000 distinct CDR3 sequences in the sample; over 25% occur only once, and 19% lies in the top ten. The template was genomic DNA from peripheral blood, not RNA. The material sequenced was blood. These receptors all come from a human donor with a blood cancer. The donor label of this sample is uncertain.

V gene TRBV19 combines with J gene TRBJ2-6; D call uncertain. Germline CDR1 and CDR2: LNHDA and SQIVND (reference sequence). The CDR3 length is 15 residues. V was cut by 5 bases and J by 2 bases, with 10 bases left in between. The CDR3 nucleotides read TGTGCCAGTAGTCCCTTGATCACTGGGGCCAACGTCCTGACTTTC. Translation gives CASSPLITGANVLTF.

This clonotype was found once. One junction end does not reproduce the germline sequence, and a read error may be involved. J is TRBJ2-7 and V is TRBV6-1; 11 positions match TRBD2. The germline CDR1 and CDR2 sequences are MNHNS and SASEGT. This CDR3 comprises 16 residues. In nucleotides, the CDR3 is TGTGCCAGCAGTGTAGCGGGAGGGGTTGGTGTCCACGAGGAGTACTTC. Translated: CASSVAGGVGVHEEYF.

There are a few counts of this clonotype. The chain is built from TRBV7-9 and TRBJ2-5; no clear D gene. V was clipped by 1 base and J by 2 bases, with 20 bases between them. CDR3 size: 18 residues. Germline loops: CDR1 SEHNR, CDR2 FQNEAQ (reference sequence). The CDR3 region is CASSLGQSSVFFQETQYF. CDR3 coding DNA: TGTGCCAGCAGCTTAGGTCAGAGCTCGGTTTTTTTTCAAGAGACCCAGTACTTC.

V gene TRBV27 combines with J gene TRBJ1-1; D is unclear. Trimming cost V 0 bases and J 0 bases, with 8 bases left between them. The CDR3 loop spans 15 amino acids. Germline V gene sequence: CDR1 MNHEY, CDR2 SMNVEV (reference sequence). The CDR3 spells CASSLSVGMNTEAFF. The CDR3 region has the DNA TGTGCCAGCAGTTTATCGGTAGGTATGAACACTGAAGCTTTCTTT.

The V call is TRBV7-9, the J call TRBJ1-1; 9 bases fit TRBD1. J gave up 4 bases and V 2 bases, and 2 bases lay outside the gene matches. Per germline, CDR1 SEHNR and CDR2 FQNEAQ (reference sequence). This CDR3 has 14 residues. CDR3 sequence reads: CASSLRDRVTEAFF. The CDR3, as DNA: TGTGCCAGCAGCTTACGGGACAGGGTCACTGAAGCTTTCTTT.

This clonotype is large in the sample. The V and J genes are TRBV19 and TRBJ2-6; 8 bases align to TRBD1. The V gene's germline CDR1 is LNHDA and CDR2 SQIVND (reference sequence). V dropped 1 base and J dropped 0; count of bases not matched to a gene: 2. This CDR3 is built from 17 residues. In nucleotides, the CDR3 is TGTGCCAGTAGTATAGGGACAGGGAGCTCTGGGGCCAACGTCCTGACTTTC. Protein: CASSIGTGSSGANVLTF.

This clonotype has more than one count but fewer than ten. The chain is built from TRBV12-3 or TRBV12-4 and TRBJ2-3; 9 bases are shared with TRBD1. The CDR3 totals 15 residues. Germline trimming cut 5 bases from V and 5 bases from J; bases unmatched to any gene: 8. The CDR3: CASSPLTGGGDTQYF. The CDR3 DNA reads as TGTGCCAGCAGTCCGCTTACAGGGGGCGGAGATACGCAGTATTTT.

This chain uses TRBV7-9 with TRBJ2-1; D gene uncertain. CDR1 and CDR2 from the germline V gene are SEHNR and FQNEAQ (reference sequence). The CDR3 extends over 12 amino acids. V lost 1 base to trimming and J lost 7 bases, with 5 bases between them. Written as DNA, the CDR3 is TGTGCCAGCAGCTTAGTCCAGAATGAGCAGTTCTTC. This encodes CASSLVQNEQFF.

There are a few counts of this clonotype. The chain has TRBV11-3 and TRBJ2-7, with 8 bases that match TRBD2. Trimming cost V 8 bases and J 1 base; bases outside gene matches: 10. The CDR3 runs to 15 residues. The germline CDR1 and CDR2 sequences are SGHNT and YENEEA. The CDR3 coding sequence is TGTGCCAGCGGCGTCCTAGCGGGTACATCCTACGAGCAGTACTTC. Encoded protein: CASGVLAGTSYEQYF.

J is TRBJ1-5 and V is TRBV12-3 or TRBV12-4; TRBD1 matches at 7 bases. This CDR3 is built from 13 residues. The J segment lost 7 bases and the V segment lost 7 bases, leaving 7 bases of the junction unmatched. The CDR3 spells CASTDRDRQPQHF. The DNA of the CDR3 is TGTGCCAGCACAGACAGGGACCGCCAGCCCCAGCATTTT.

The sample holds a few counts of this clonotype. The CDR3 reads CASSLGQGRGQPQHF. In DNA, the CDR3 is TGTGCCAGCAGCTTGGGACAGGGGAGGGGGCAGCCCCAGCATTTT. This chain uses TRBV7-9 with TRBJ1-5; the match to TRBD1 covers 10 bases. The CDR3 has 15 amino acids. V lost 3 bases, J lost 7 bases, and 6 bases stayed unmatched. CDR1 is SEHNR and CDR2 is FQNEAQ in the germline V gene (reference sequence). The full variable domain, with the rest looked up from reference TRBV7-9 and TRBJ1-5, is DTGVSQNPRHKITKRGQNVTFRCDPISEHNRLYWYRQTLGQGPEFLTYFQNEAQLEKSRLLSDRFSAERPKGSFSTLEIQRTEQGDSAMYLCASSLGQGRGQPQHFGDGTRLSIL.

The rearrangement uses TRBV11-3 and TRBJ2-7; 7 nucleotides align to TRBD1. CDR3 length: 12 amino acids. J was trimmed by 4 bases and V by 6 bases; bases with no gene match: 3. Germline CDR1 and CDR2: SGHNT and YENEEA. DNA of the CDR3: TGTGCCAGCAGGGGACAGAGATACGAGCAGTACTTC. Encoded protein: CASRGQRYEQYF.

The V and J genes are TRBV13 and TRBJ1-6; 9 bases are shared with TRBD1. The CDR3 is 14 residues long. Germline CDR1 is PRHDT and CDR2 is FYEKMQ (reference sequence). With 3 bases clipped from V and 7 bases from J, the junction kept 1 base outside the gene matches. CDR3 nucleotides: TGTGCCAGCAGCTTGGACAGGGGAAATTCACCCCTCCACTTT. Its protein product is CASSLDRGNSPLHF.

The CDR3 DNA follows: TGTGCCAGCAGCTTGGGGACAGAATTCTACGAGCAGTACTTC. Translation: CASSLGTEFYEQYF. The V gene is TRBV5-4, the J gene TRBJ2-7; possible D gene TRBD1, 6 bases. The V gene's germline CDR1 is SGHNT and CDR2 YYREEE (reference sequence). The CDR3 runs to 14 residues. V shed 0 bases and J shed 3 bases, with 10 bases lying between them.

A few counts support this clonotype. V gene TRBV6-4 combines with J gene TRBJ2-2; maybe TRBD2 (6 bases). Germline loops: CDR1 MRHNA, CDR2 SNTAGT. V gave up 5 bases and J gave up 1 base, with 14 bases separating them. The CDR3 extends over 16 amino acids. The CDR3 loop is CASSKELAQNTGELFF. For the CDR3, the DNA is TGTGCCAGCAGTAAGGAGCTAGCGCAGAACACCGGGGAGCTGTTTTTT.

This clonotype showed up just a few times. The chain is built from TRBV12-3 or TRBV12-4 and TRBJ1-2, with a weak D call TRBD1 (6 bases). V was pared by 3 bases and J by 5 bases, with 22 bases between. The CDR3 consists of 17 residues. In DNA form, the CDR3 reads TGTGCCAGCAGTTTTGACGGGGGCATTTCCACTCGTTATGGCTACACCTTC. This encodes CASSFDGGISTRYGYTF.

Regarding this clonotype: A much larger clonotype is one base distant, so this may be a read error. The chain combines TRBV6-1 with TRBJ1-6; D might be TRBD1 (6 bases). CDR3 length: 12 residues. The germline CDR1 and CDR2 sequences are MNHNS and SASEGT. CDR3 sequence (DNA): TGTGCCAGCAGTAGGGGGAGTTCAGCCCTCCACTTT. Translating it yields CASSRGSSALHF.

This clonotype has more than one count but fewer than ten. The chain has TRBV6-5 and TRBJ2-5; TRBD1 agrees at 9 bases. J lost 5 bases, V lost 5 bases, and 6 bases had no gene match. CDR1 is MNHEY, CDR2 SVGAGI, per germline. There are 14 residues in the CDR3. The CDR3 DNA sequence: TGTGCCAGCAGTGCCGACAGGGGGTTGGAGACCCAGTACTTC. Its translation: CASSADRGLETQYF.

This clonotype was detected a few times. The chain joins TRBV6-4 to TRBJ2-1, with D perhaps assigned TRBD1 or TRBD2 (6 bases each). From germline, CDR1 is MRHNA and CDR2 SNTAGT. The CDR3 runs 16 residues. The V and J ends lost 4 bases and 4 bases respectively, with 17 bases between them. This CDR3 is CASSARTGGFYNEQFF. Here the CDR3 DNA reads TGTGCCAGCAGTGCCCGTACCGGGGGCTTTTACAATGAGCAGTTCTTC.

The table lists this clonotype with a count of one. The chain couples TRBV4-3 to TRBJ2-1; no firm D call. Per germline, CDR1 LGHNA and CDR2 YSLEER. V shed 1 base and J shed 4 bases, with 5 bases lying between them. CDR3 length equals 13 residues. In DNA, the CDR3 is TGCGCCAGCAGCCAAGCAGGATACAATGAGCAGTTCTTC. Residues: CASSQAGYNEQFF.

V gene TRBV7-9 combines with J gene TRBJ2-1; 8 positions match TRBD2. This CDR3 contains 16 residues. V lost 3 bases and J lost 4; bases outside the gene matches: 8. Germline V gene data show CDR1 as SEHNR and CDR2 as FQNEAQ (reference sequence). The CDR3 here is CASSFPGGDSYNEQFF. The DNA for the CDR3 is TGTGCCAGCAGCTTCCCCGGGGGGGACTCTTACAATGAGCAGTTCTTC.

This clonotype was counted only a few times. This chain connects TRBV7-2 to TRBJ1-5; tentative D call: TRBD1 (5 bases). V was cut by 5 bases and J by 0 bases, with 14 bases left in between. The CDR3 spans 16 residues. Germline lookup yields CDR1 SGHTA and CDR2 FQGNSA. CDR3 protein: CASSPKGTTSNQPQHF. The CDR3 bases are TGTGCCAGCAGCCCGAAGGGGACGACTAGCAATCAGCCCCAGCATTTT. The full variable domain, rest sourced from reference TRBV7-2 and TRBJ1-5, is GAGVSQSPSNKVTEKGKDVELRCDPISGHTALYWYRQSLGQGLEFLIYFQGNSAPDKSGLPSDRFSAERTGGSVSTLTIQRTQQEDSAVYLCASSPKGTTSNQPQHFGDGTRLSIL.